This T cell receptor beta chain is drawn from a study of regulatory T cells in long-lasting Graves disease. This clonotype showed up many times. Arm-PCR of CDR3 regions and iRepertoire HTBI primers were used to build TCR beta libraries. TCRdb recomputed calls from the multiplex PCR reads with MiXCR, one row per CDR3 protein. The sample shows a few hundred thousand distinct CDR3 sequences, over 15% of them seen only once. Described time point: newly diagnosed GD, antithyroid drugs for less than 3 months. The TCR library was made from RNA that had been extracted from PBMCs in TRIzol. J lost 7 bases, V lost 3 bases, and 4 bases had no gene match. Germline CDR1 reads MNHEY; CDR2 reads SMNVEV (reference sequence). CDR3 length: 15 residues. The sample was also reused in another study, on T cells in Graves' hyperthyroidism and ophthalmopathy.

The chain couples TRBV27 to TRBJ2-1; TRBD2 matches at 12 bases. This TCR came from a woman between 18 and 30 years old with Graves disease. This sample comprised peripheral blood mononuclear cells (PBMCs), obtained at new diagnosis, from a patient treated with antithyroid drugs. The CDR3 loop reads CASSFPSGRANEQFF. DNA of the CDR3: TGTGCCAGCAGTTTCCCTAGCGGGAGGGCAAATGAGCAGTTCTTC.